The 11 T cell receptor beta chains below come from one sample, sequenced in a study of T-cell memory formation after mild COVID-19. MiXCR, run by TCRdb on the 5' RACE reads, gives a single entry per CDR3 protein. The table records a few hundred thousand distinct CDR3 sequences, more than 15% of them present only once. Specimen: PBMCs or a T cell subset sorted from them (not recorded which). These receptors were obtained from a man between 18 and 35 years old who had mild COVID-19 (a few samples of this study predate the infection). Cell type and time point are not known.

This clonotype was seen only a few times. The chain couples TRBV5-1 to TRBJ1-4; 7 bases line up with TRBD1. CDR3 size: 14 residues. Losses at the gene ends were 0 bases for V and 5 bases for J; bases not matched to a gene: 1. Per germline, CDR1 SGHRS and CDR2 YFSETQ. DNA of the CDR3: TGCGCCAGCAGCTTGGGCAGGGGGAATGAAAAACTGTTTTTT. It yields the protein CASSLGRGNEKLFF.

This clonotype was observed a handful of times. This CDR3 is CASSEYSYDDEQYF. The CDR3 DNA sequence: TGCGCCAGCAGTGAGTATTCCTACGACGACGAGCAGTACTTC. The chain has TRBV10-2 and TRBJ2-7; D call uncertain. The CDR3 runs to 14 residues. Germline V gene lookup returns CDR1 WSHSY and CDR2 SAAADI. The germline V and J ends were trimmed by 1 base and 5 bases, with 12 bases remaining between them.

This clonotype was seen a few times. The genes are TRBV7-9 and TRBJ2-2; D perhaps matches TRBD2 (6 bases). The CDR3 has 12 amino acids. Germline CDR1 is SEHNR and CDR2 is FQNEAQ (reference sequence). The V gene lost 9 bases and the J gene lost 8 bases, with 13 bases spanning the gap. The CDR3 nucleotides read TGTGCCAGTGCCCCGGAGGGAGGGGAGCTGTTTTTT. Translating gives CASAPEGGELFF.

The chain couples TRBV20-1 to TRBJ1-6, with a weak D call TRBD1 (5 bases). CDR3 length equals 15 residues. Germline CDR1 reads DFQATT; CDR2 reads SNEGSKA (reference sequence). The ends were cut back, 6 bases at V and 9 bases at J, with 21 bases in the middle. In DNA, the CDR3 is TGCAGTGCCCCACCTTCGGGCAGGGTCGCTTCACCCCTCCACTTT. Translating gives CSAPPSGRVASPLHF.

This clonotype was found a few times. J is TRBJ2-5 and V is TRBV11-2; D unclear. Germline V CDR1 and CDR2: SGHAT, FQNNGV. This CDR3 is built from 16 residues. V shed 1 base and J shed 3 bases, with 15 bases lying between them. This CDR3 reads CASSLAGWQGKETQYF. For the CDR3, the DNA is TGTGCCAGCAGCTTAGCTGGGTGGCAAGGAAAAGAGACCCAGTACTTC. The whole variable domain, filled in from reference TRBV11-2 and TRBJ2-5, reads EAGVAQSPRYKIIEKRQSVAFWCNPISGHATLYWYQQILGQGPKLLIQFQNNGVVDDSQLPKDRFSAERLKGVDSTLKIQPAKLEDSAVYLCASSLAGWQGKETQYFGPGTRLLVL.

Only a few counts were recorded for this clonotype. V usage is TRBV9 and J usage is TRBJ2-3; D may match TRBD1 or TRBD2 (5 bases each). Germline V gene data show CDR1 as SGDLS and CDR2 as YYNGEE. The CDR3 covers 16 residues. The V and J ends lost 3 bases and 2 bases respectively, with 16 bases between them. CDR3 protein: CASSAAPEGFTDTQYF. The CDR3 DNA reads as TGTGCCAGCAGCGCTGCGCCTGAGGGGTTCACAGATACGCAGTATTTT.

This clonotype was picked up a small number of times. The gene calls are TRBV7-2 and TRBJ2-3; D not certain. There are 14 residues in the CDR3. Trimming removed 5 bases at V and 4 bases at J, with 13 bases between. CDR1 is SGHTA and CDR2 is FQGNSA in the germline V gene. The CDR3, as DNA: TGTGCCAGCAGCCTAGGGTCTAGGGCAGATACGCAGTATTTT. Encoded protein: CASSLGSRADTQYF.

Many counts were recorded for this clonotype. The chain is built from TRBV4-3 and TRBJ1-1; D may be TRBD1 (5 bases). Trimming shortened V by 2 bases and J by 5 bases, and 12 bases separated the two germline ends. This CDR3 region has 14 residues. Per germline, CDR1 LGHNA and CDR2 YSLEER. The CDR3 DNA sequence: TGCGCCAGCAGCCAATGGGGCCTGGGGACTGAAGCTTTCTTT. Translated: CASSQWGLGTEAFF.

The chain has TRBV15 and TRBJ2-7; 7 positions agree with TRBD1. V trimming: 1 base; J trimming: 7 bases; junction bases outside the gene matches: 7. From germline, CDR1 is LNHNV and CDR2 YYDKDF (reference sequence). The CDR3 runs 14 residues. The CDR3 DNA is TGTGCCACCAGCAGAGGAACAGGGGTGGGGGAGCAGTACTTC. The encoded protein is CATSRGTGVGEQYF.

DNA for the CDR3: TGCGCCAGCAGCCAAGTGGGAGCCAACGAGCAGTACTTC. Protein product: CASSQVGANEQYF. V usage is TRBV4-1 and J usage is TRBJ2-7, with D maybe TRBD2 (5 bases). The germline V and J ends were trimmed by 1 base and 5 bases, with 9 bases remaining between them. This CDR3 region has 13 residues. Germline assignment: CDR1 MGHRA and CDR2 YSYEKL.

The table lists this clonotype with a few counts. The CDR3 here is CSVAVTDRVSDGYTF. For the CDR3, the DNA is TGCAGCGTTGCCGTAACCGACAGGGTTTCGGATGGCTACACCTTC. The J gene is TRBJ1-2, the V gene TRBV29-1; 7 nucleotides agree with TRBD1. Germline-derived CDR1 and CDR2 are SQVTM and ANQGSEA. J lost 6 bases, V lost 4 bases, and 14 bases had no gene match. The CDR3 extends over 15 amino acids.